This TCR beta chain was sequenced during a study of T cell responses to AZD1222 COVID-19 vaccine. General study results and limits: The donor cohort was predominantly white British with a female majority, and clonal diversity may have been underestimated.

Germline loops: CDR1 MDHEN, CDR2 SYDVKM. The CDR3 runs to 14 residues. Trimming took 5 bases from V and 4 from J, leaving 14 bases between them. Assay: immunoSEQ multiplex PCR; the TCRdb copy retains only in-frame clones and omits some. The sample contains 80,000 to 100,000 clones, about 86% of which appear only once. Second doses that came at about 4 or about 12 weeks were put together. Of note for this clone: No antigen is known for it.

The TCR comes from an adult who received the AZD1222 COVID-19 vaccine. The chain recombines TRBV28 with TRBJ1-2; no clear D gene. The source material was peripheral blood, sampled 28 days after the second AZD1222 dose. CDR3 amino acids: CASSNSDGVYGYTF. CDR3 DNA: TGTGCCAGCAGTAACAGCGACGGGGTCTATGGCTACACCTTC.